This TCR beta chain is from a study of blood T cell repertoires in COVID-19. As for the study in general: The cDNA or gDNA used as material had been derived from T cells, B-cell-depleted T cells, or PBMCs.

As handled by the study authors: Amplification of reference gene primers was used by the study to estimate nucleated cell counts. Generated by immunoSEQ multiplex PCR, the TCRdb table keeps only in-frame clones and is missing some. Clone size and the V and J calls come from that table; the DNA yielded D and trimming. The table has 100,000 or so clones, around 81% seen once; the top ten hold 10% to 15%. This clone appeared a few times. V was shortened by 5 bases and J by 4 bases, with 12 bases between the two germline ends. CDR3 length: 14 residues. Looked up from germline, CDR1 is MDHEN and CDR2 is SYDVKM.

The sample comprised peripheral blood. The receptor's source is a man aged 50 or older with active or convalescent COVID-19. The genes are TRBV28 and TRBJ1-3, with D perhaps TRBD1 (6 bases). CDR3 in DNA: TGTGCCAGCAGTCGGGGGGCGCCCGGAAACACCATATATTTT. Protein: CASSRGAPGNTIYF.